Following are 30 T cell receptor beta chains from one sample sequenced in a study of technical replicates of blood from several donors. Measured with immunoSEQ multiplex PCR; TCRdb has only the in-frame clones, and not every one. The top ten clones hold about 0.2% of a sample with almost 55,000 clones, 90% to 95% of them seen once. The sequenced material came from T cells isolated from PBMCs. Receptor source: a human donor in good health.

DNA for the CDR3: TGTGCCAGCAGCTTACAGCAATCTAACTATGGCTACACCTTC. It encodes CASSLQQSNYGYTF. The chain employs TRBV5-4 and TRBJ1-2; D remains ambiguous. Trimming removed 2 bases from V and 0 bases from J, with 8 bases in between. The germline V gene has CDR1 SGHNT and CDR2 YYREEE (reference sequence). This CDR3 is 14 amino acids long.

This chain uses TRBV5-6 with TRBJ1-5, with D perhaps matching TRBD1 (6 bases). The CDR3 is made up of 16 amino acids. Germline values: CDR1 SGHDT, CDR2 YYEEEE. Trimming took off 4 bases at V and 0 bases at J, with 14 bases between the two ends. Here the CDR3 reads CASSVRGQPSNQPQHF. The DNA of the CDR3 is TGTGCCAGCAGCGTTAGGGGACAACCTAGCAATCAGCCCCAGCATTTT.

The chain uses TRBV6-5 and TRBJ1-1, with 7 bases that match TRBD1. The CDR3 has 14 residues. CDR1 MNHEY and CDR2 SVGAGI come from the germline V gene. The trim removed 6 bases at V and 3 bases at J, leaving 7 bases unmatched. This CDR3 is CASRPTGVYTEAFF. The CDR3, as DNA: TGTGCCAGCAGACCTACAGGGGTTTACACTGAAGCTTTCTTT.

The table lists this clone with a few counts. The chain uses TRBV5-1 and TRBJ1-2; D possibly corresponds to TRBD1 (5 bases). Germline V CDR1 and CDR2: SGHRS, YFSETQ. The CDR3 length is 13 residues. V was trimmed by 3 bases and J by 6 bases, leaving 12 bases between them. CDR3 nucleotides: TGCGCCAGCAGCTCCGGGACTCTTCATGGCTACACCTTC. This gives the protein CASSSGTLHGYTF.

There are a few counts of this clone. The chain carries TRBV5-1 and TRBJ2-1; 9 positions match TRBD2. CDR3 length: 15 residues. V shed 0 bases and J 4 bases; nucleotides not matched to a gene: 2. Germline V gene sequence: CDR1 SGHRS, CDR2 YFSETQ. This CDR3 reads CASSLAAGGYNEQFF. CDR3 nucleotide sequence: TGCGCCAGCAGCTTGGCCGCGGGAGGGTACAATGAGCAGTTCTTC.

V gene TRBV11-3 combines with J gene TRBJ2-3, with 11 bases aligning to TRBD2. Looked up from germline, CDR1 is SGHNT and CDR2 is YENEEA. Unmatched junction bases numbered 5, after V lost 3 bases and J lost 6 bases. The CDR3 is made up of 15 amino acids. This CDR3 is CASSFHSSGGDTQYF. CDR3 coding DNA: TGTGCCAGCAGCTTTCACTCTAGCGGGGGGGATACGCAGTATTTT.

The rearrangement links TRBV7-9 to TRBJ1-2; 7 bases are a match to TRBD1. The V segment lost 5 bases and the J segment 6 bases; nucleotides outside the gene matches: 9. CDR1 is SEHNR and CDR2 is FQNEAQ in the germline V gene (reference sequence). CDR3 size: 14 residues. CDR3 amino acids: CASSPHRGADGYTF. The CDR3 DNA sequence: TGTGCCAGCAGCCCCCACAGGGGCGCGGATGGCTACACCTTC.

This chain joins TRBV7-2 and TRBJ1-4; D is undetermined. CDR1 and CDR2 from the germline V gene are SGHTA and FQGNSA. This CDR3 spans 14 amino acids. Deletions cut 4 bases from V and 4 bases from J, with 10 bases between. The DNA for the CDR3 is TGTGCCAGCAGCTCTGGGCCCCTTAATGAAAAACTGTTTTTT. Protein: CASSSGPLNEKLFF.

The V and J genes are TRBV11-2 and TRBJ2-7, with 7 bases lining up with TRBD2. CDR1 and CDR2 from the germline V gene are SGHAT and FQNNGV. The CDR3 loop spans 15 amino acids. V lost 1 base, J lost 3 bases, and 6 bases stayed unmatched. Written as DNA, the CDR3 is TGTGCCAGCAGCTTAGGTCTGGGGGGGGGCTACGAGCAGTACTTC. Protein sequence: CASSLGLGGGYEQYF.

This clone was picked up one time. The chain joins TRBV7-3 to TRBJ2-6; maybe TRBD2 (6 bases). The V end was cut by 0 bases, the J end by 1 base, with 7 bases between. This CDR3 spans 16 amino acids. Germline-derived CDR1 and CDR2 are SGHTA and FQGTGA. The CDR3 DNA sequence: TGTGCCAGCAGCTTAACCGCGGGGTCTGGGGCCAACGTCCTGACTTTC. It translates to CASSLTAGSGANVLTF.

The chain carries TRBV28 and TRBJ1-1, with 8 bases that match TRBD1. J gave up 5 bases and V 6 bases, and 8 bases lay outside the gene matches. CDR3 size: 14 residues. CDR1 and CDR2 from the germline V gene are MDHEN and SYDVKM. CDR3 protein: CASRPGQGWTEAFF. DNA of the CDR3: TGTGCCAGCAGACCTGGACAGGGTTGGACTGAAGCTTTCTTT.

This chain links TRBV5-1 with TRBJ2-7; 7 bases line up with TRBD2. Germline CDR1 SGHRS, CDR2 YFSETQ. The CDR3 is 16 residues long. V lost 4 bases and J lost 0; bases outside the gene matches: 10. CDR3 in amino acids: CASSTGGGMNSYEQYF. In DNA, the CDR3 is TGCGCCAGCAGCACGGGGGGAGGGATGAACTCCTACGAGCAGTACTTC.

The rearrangement links TRBV18 to TRBJ1-5; 7 nucleotides agree with TRBD1. The ends lost 4 bases at V and 5 bases at J; junction bases unmatched: 11. The V gene's germline CDR1 is KGHSH and CDR2 LQKENI. This CDR3 is built from 16 residues. The DNA for the CDR3 is TGTGCCAGCTCACTTTCAGCCAGGGGGTATTATCAGCCCCAGCATTTT. Residues: CASSLSARGYYQPQHF.

CDR3 region: CASSSPPDRDSYEQYF. CDR3 DNA: TGTGCCAGCAGTTCCCCACCGGACAGGGACTCCTACGAGCAGTACTTC. The rearrangement uses TRBV28 and TRBJ2-7; 8 bases map to TRBD1. Germline V lookup: CDR1 MDHEN, CDR2 SYDVKM. V gave up 4 bases and J gave up 0 bases; unmatched junction bases: 8. There are 16 residues in the CDR3.

Worth noting for this clone: A junction end diverges from the germline sequence, so it may reflect a read error. V is TRBV11-1 and J is TRBJ2-1; the D gene is possibly TRBD2 (6 bases). Germline V CDR1 and CDR2: SGHAT, FQDESV (reference sequence). The CDR3 runs to 12 residues. CDR3 residues: CASSLSRDWPLF. In nucleotides, the CDR3 is TGTGCCAGCAGCTTATCTCGGGACTGGCCTCTCTTC. The full variable domain, its missing parts supplied by reference TRBV11-1 and TRBJ2-1, is EAEVAQSPRYKITEKSQAVAFWCDPISGHATLYWYRQILGQGPELLVQFQDESVVDDSQLPKDRFSAERLKGVDSTLKIQPAELGDSAMYLCASSLSRDWPLFGPGTRLTVL.

This rearrangement joins TRBV7-8 to TRBJ1-1; 10 bases match TRBD1. Germline trimming cut 4 bases from V and 0 bases from J; bases unmatched to any gene: 5. From germline, CDR1 is SGHVS and CDR2 FQNEAQ. The CDR3 contains 16 residues. The CDR3 region is CASSSDRGRMNTEAFF. CDR3 nucleotide sequence: TGTGCCAGCAGCTCAGACAGGGGGCGGATGAACACTGAAGCTTTCTTT. The full variable domain, with the rest looked up from reference TRBV7-8 and TRBJ1-1, is GAGVSQSPRYKVAKRGQDVALRCDPISGHVSLFWYQQALGQGPEFLTYFQNEAQLDKSGLPSDRFFAERPEGSVSTLKIQRTQQEDSAVYLCASSSDRGRMNTEAFFGQGTRLTVV.

This rearrangement joins TRBV11-1 to TRBJ2-7; 9 bases line up with TRBD1. Germline CDR1 and CDR2: SGHAT and FQDESV (reference sequence). This CDR3 contains 15 residues. V shed 3 bases, J shed 0 bases, and the junction held 3 bases outside the gene matches. The DNA for the CDR3 is TGTGCCAGCAGCTTTACAGGGGGCACCTCCTACGAGCAGTACTTC. This codes for CASSFTGGTSYEQYF.

The rearrangement joins TRBV7-9 to TRBJ2-5, with TRBD1 matching over 8 bases. The CDR3 loop spans 14 amino acids. After removal of 3 bases from V and 5 bases from J, the junction contained 5 bases not matched to a gene. From germline, CDR1 is SEHNR and CDR2 FQNEAQ (reference sequence). CDR3 residues: CASSFGQGGETQYF. Here the CDR3 DNA reads TGTGCCAGCAGCTTTGGACAGGGTGGGGAGACCCAGTACTTC.

The rearrangement uses TRBV5-1 and TRBJ1-1; TRBD1 agrees at 7 bases. V trimming: 6 bases; J trimming: 5 bases; junction bases outside the gene matches: 13. This CDR3 region has 15 residues. Germline V gene data show CDR1 as SGHRS and CDR2 as YFSETQ. The CDR3: CASKPTGSGFTEAFF. The CDR3 DNA reads TGCGCCAGCAAACCGACAGGGAGTGGTTTTACTGAAGCTTTCTTT.

The V gene is TRBV7-3, the J gene TRBJ2-2; 7 nucleotides line up with TRBD2. In germline, CDR1 is SGHTA, CDR2 FQGTGA. With 5 bases clipped from V and 5 bases from J, the junction kept 11 bases outside the gene matches. This CDR3 region has 16 residues. CDR3 in amino acids: CASSGVGLGGTGELFF. CDR3 DNA sequence: TGTGCCAGCAGCGGAGTTGGACTGGGAGGGACCGGGGAGCTGTTTTTT.

The chain couples TRBV10-2 to TRBJ2-7; tentative D call: TRBD2 (6 bases). The length of the CDR3 is 16 residues. Germline values: CDR1 WSHSY, CDR2 SAAADI. V dropped 2 bases and J dropped 2 bases, with 16 bases sitting between them. CDR3 DNA: TGCGCCAGCAGTGAGAGCTTGGGGAGGCAAACCTACGAGCAGTACTTC. It is translated as CASSESLGRQTYEQYF.

The chain recombines TRBV29-1 with TRBJ2-6; no clear D gene. Per germline, CDR1 SQVTM and CDR2 ANQGSEA. The CDR3 totals 14 residues. The V gene lost 5 bases and the J gene lost 4 bases, with 12 bases spanning the gap. The CDR3 DNA reads TGCAGCGTTCCCACGGTTCTCGGGGCCAACGTCCTGACTTTC. Translating it yields CSVPTVLGANVLTF.

The chain joins TRBV7-9 to TRBJ1-1; D unresolved. This CDR3 comprises 12 residues. Germline V gene sequence: CDR1 SEHNR, CDR2 FQNEAQ (reference sequence). Trimming left V 1 base short and J 6 bases short, with 6 bases between. CDR3 region: CASSLGGSEAFF. The CDR3 DNA is TGTGCCAGCAGCTTAGGAGGATCTGAAGCTTTCTTT. Drawing the rest from reference TRBV7-9 and TRBJ1-1, the complete variable domain is DTGVSQNPRHKITKRGQNVTFRCDPISEHNRLYWYRQTLGQGPEFLTYFQNEAQLEKSRLLSDRFSAERPKGSFSTLEIQRTEQGDSAMYLCASSLGGSEAFFGQGTRLTVV.

The chain recombines TRBV10-3 with TRBJ2-3, with a tentative D call TRBD1 (5 bases). Looked up from germline, CDR1 is ENHRY and CDR2 is SYGVKD. The germline V and J ends were trimmed by 3 bases and 3 bases, with 13 bases remaining between them. This CDR3 is built from 15 residues. CDR3 DNA: TGTGCCATCAGTGAAGTCGACAGACAAACAGATACGCAGTATTTT. Translation gives CAISEVDRQTDTQYF.

The chain employs TRBV5-4 and TRBJ2-2; maybe TRBD2 (6 bases). Trimming cost V 4 bases and J 1 base, with 20 bases left between them. Germline CDR1 and CDR2: SGHNT and YYREEE (reference sequence). This CDR3 is 18 amino acids long. CDR3 DNA sequence: TGTGCCAGCAGCCGTCGACTAGGCCGAGGTGGGAACACCGGGGAGCTGTTTTTT. Its translation: CASSRRLGRGGNTGELFF.

The V gene is TRBV28, the J gene TRBJ2-1; 7 bases map to TRBD2. Germline V gene lookup returns CDR1 MDHEN and CDR2 SYDVKM. The V gene end was trimmed by 2 bases and the J gene end by 2 bases; junction bases not matched to a gene: 9. CDR3 length equals 17 residues. CDR3 amino acids: CASSLTIGGRTYNEQFF. CDR3 in DNA: TGTGCCAGCAGTTTAACAATCGGGGGGAGAACCTACAATGAGCAGTTCTTC.

This clone was picked up one time. In DNA, the CDR3 is TGCGCCAGCAGCTTGGCAGACCACAGGGGCTACAATGAGCAGTTCTTC. This translates into CASSLADHRGYNEQFF. The chain couples TRBV5-1 to TRBJ2-1; 7 bases are shared with TRBD1. Germline V lookup: CDR1 SGHRS, CDR2 YFSETQ. The CDR3 totals 16 residues. The trim removed 0 bases at V and 3 bases at J, leaving 6 bases unmatched. The full variable domain, rest sourced from reference TRBV5-1 and TRBJ2-1, is KAGVTQTPRYLIKTRGQQVTLSCSPISGHRSVSWYQQTPGQGLQFLFEYFSETQRNKGNFPGRFSGRQFSNSRSEMNVSTLELGDSALYLCASSLADHRGYNEQFFGPGTRLTVL.

The chain is built from TRBV5-1 and TRBJ1-5; D might be TRBD1 (5 bases). CDR1 SGHRS and CDR2 YFSETQ come from the germline V gene. Trimming took 1 base from V and 1 from J, leaving 9 bases between them. The CDR3 runs to 15 residues. The CDR3 reads CASSLTGGSNQPQHF. The CDR3 DNA follows: TGCGCCAGCAGCTTGACGGGGGGGAGCAATCAGCCCCAGCATTTT.

The chain has TRBV18 and TRBJ1-3, with 7 bases identical to TRBD1. Germline lookup yields CDR1 KGHSH and CDR2 LQKENI. CDR3 length: 17 residues. With V trimmed by 1 base and J by 4 bases, 10 bases remained unmatched. DNA for the CDR3: TGTGCCAGCTCACCACTGAGTCCAGGGACAGCCGGAAACACCATATATTTT. Encoded protein: CASSPLSPGTAGNTIYF.

The chain's CDR3 is CAAQGFYYGYTF. DNA of the CDR3: TGTGCCGCCCAGGGTTTTTACTATGGCTACACCTTC. V is TRBV7-9 and J is TRBJ1-2, with a possible D match to TRBD1 (5 bases). V was cut by 11 bases and J by 3 bases, with 13 bases left in between. The CDR3 covers 12 residues. CDR1 and CDR2 (germline): SEHNR, FQNEAQ (reference sequence).